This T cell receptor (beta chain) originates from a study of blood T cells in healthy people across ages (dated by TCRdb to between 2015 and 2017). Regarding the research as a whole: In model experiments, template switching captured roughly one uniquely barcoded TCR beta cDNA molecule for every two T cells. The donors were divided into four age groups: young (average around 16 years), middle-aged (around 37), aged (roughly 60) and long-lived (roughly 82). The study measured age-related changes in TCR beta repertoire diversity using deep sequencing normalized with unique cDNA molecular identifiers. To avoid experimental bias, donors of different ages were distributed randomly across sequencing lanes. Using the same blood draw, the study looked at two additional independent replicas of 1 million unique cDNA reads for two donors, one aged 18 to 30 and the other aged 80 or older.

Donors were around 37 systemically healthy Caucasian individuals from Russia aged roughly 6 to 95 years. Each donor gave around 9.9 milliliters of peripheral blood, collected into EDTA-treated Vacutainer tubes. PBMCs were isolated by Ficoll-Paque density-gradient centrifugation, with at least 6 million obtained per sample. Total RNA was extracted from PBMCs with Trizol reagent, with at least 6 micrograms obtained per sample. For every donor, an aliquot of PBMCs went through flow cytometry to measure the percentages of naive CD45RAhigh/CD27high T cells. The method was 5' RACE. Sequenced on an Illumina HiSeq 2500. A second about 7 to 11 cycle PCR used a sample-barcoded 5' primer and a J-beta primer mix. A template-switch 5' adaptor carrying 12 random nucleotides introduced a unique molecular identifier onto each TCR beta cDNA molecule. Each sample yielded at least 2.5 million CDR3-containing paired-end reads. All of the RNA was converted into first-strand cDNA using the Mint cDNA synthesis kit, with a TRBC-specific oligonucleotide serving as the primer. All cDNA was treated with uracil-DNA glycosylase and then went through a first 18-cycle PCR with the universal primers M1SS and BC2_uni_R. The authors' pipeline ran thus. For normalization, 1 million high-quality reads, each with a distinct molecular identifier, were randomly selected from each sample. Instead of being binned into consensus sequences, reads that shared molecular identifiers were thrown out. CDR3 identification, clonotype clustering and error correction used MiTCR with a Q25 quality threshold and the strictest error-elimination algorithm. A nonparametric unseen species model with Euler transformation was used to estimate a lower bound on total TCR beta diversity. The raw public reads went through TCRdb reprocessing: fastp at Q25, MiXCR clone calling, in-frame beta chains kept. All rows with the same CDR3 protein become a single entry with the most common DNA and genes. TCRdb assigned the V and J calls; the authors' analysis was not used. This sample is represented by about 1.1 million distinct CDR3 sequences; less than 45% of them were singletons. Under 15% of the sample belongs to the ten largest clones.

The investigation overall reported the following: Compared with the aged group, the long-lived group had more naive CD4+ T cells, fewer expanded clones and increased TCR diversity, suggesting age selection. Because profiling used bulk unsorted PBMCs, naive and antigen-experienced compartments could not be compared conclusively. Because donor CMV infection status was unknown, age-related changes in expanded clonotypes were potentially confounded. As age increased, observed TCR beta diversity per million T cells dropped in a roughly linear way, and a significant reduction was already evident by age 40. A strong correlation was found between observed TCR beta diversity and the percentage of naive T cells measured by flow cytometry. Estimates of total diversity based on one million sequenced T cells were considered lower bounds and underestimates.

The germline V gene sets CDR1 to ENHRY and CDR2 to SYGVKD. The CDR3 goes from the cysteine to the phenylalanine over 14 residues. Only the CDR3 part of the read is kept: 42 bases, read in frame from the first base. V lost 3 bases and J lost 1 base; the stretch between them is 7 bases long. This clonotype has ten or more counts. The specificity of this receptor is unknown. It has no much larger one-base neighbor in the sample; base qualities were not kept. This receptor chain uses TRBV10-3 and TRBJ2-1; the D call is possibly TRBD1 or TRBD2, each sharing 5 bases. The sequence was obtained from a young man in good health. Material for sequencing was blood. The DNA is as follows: TGTGCCATCAGTGATGGGGGATCCTACAATGAGCAGTTCTTC. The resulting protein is CAISDGGSYNEQFF.